The 26 T cell receptor beta chains below were found in one sample sequenced in a study of human T cells and chemical hapten exposure (dated by TCRdb to about 2021). Sample time point, as interpreted from the label and publication: pre-sensitization, week 0. What this sample's treatment or condition label stands for: therapeutic diphenylcyclopropenone sensitization with weekly scalp DPC. Libraries were prepared through RACE. Sequenced using a NextSeq 500. TCRdb ran its own pipeline on the public reads, namely fastp trimming at Q25 and MiXCR clone calling, and kept in-frame beta chains. Entries that share a CDR3 protein sequence are merged under the most common genes and DNA. The sample yields 40,000 or so distinct CDR3 sequences; about 10% were counted once. Of the sample, 5% to 6.5% is held by the ten largest clones. The sequencing used whole blood, collected in connection with sensitization to the hapten diphenylcyclopropenone (DPC). All receptors derive from a man aged 25 to 40 with alopecia areata. Some clones in this sample may be carry-over from other donors' samples.

This clonotype was seen ten or more times. The genes are TRBV19 and TRBJ2-1, with D perhaps TRBD2 (6 bases). V lost 5 bases, J lost 9 bases, and 14 bases lay in between. The CDR3 has 13 amino acids. Germline CDR1 LNHDA, CDR2 SQIVND (reference sequence). The DNA of the CDR3 is TGTGCCAGTAGTCCCAGCGGGCCAGTTGAGCAGTTCTTC. Translating gives CASSPSGPVEQFF.

This clonotype was seen ten or more times. V and J are TRBV12-3 or TRBV12-4 and TRBJ2-1, with TRBD1 matching over 9 bases. V was clipped by 5 bases and J by 4 bases; unmatched bases: 6. The CDR3 sequence is 15 residues long. The chain's CDR3 is CASSDDRGIYNEQFF. CDR3 nucleotide sequence: TGTGCCAGCAGTGACGACAGGGGGATATACAATGAGCAGTTCTTC.

This clonotype was seen many times. CDR3 sequence: CSARANQPGRRREKLFF. In nucleotides, the CDR3 is TGCAGTGCTAGAGCGAATCAACCGGGACGCAGGCGGGAAAAACTGTTTTTT. The rearrangement joins TRBV20-1 to TRBJ1-4; D is perhaps TRBD1 (5 bases). Germline CDR1 DFQATT, CDR2 SNEGSKA (reference sequence). V lost 1 base and J 8 bases, leaving 23 bases between the germline ends. This CDR3 contains 17 residues.

The chain recombines TRBV28 with TRBJ2-7; 8 positions match TRBD2. Looked up from germline, CDR1 is MDHEN and CDR2 is SYDVKM. Trimming took 2 bases from V and 2 from J; bases not matched to a gene: 5. This CDR3 region has 15 residues. In DNA, the CDR3 is TGTGCCAGCAGTTTACGGACTAGCAGACCCTACGAGCAGTACGTC. Translated, it gives CASSLRTSRPYEQYV.

This clonotype was seen only a few times. This rearrangement joins TRBV6-2 or TRBV6-3 to TRBJ2-1, with D unresolved. Trimming removed 8 bases at V and 0 bases at J, with 8 bases between. The CDR3 loop spans 13 amino acids. In germline, CDR1 is MNHEY, CDR2 SVGEGT. In DNA, the CDR3 is TGTGCCAGCTCGCGCGACTCCTACAATGAGCAGTTCTTC. Protein sequence: CASSRDSYNEQFF.

The sample holds a few counts of this clonotype. The gene calls are TRBV20-1 and TRBJ2-1; 8 nucleotides align to TRBD2. This CDR3 is 15 amino acids long. Germline trimming cut 6 bases from V and 4 bases from J; bases unmatched to any gene: 11. Germline V CDR1 and CDR2: DFQATT, SNEGSKA (reference sequence). DNA of the CDR3: TGCAGTGCCGACCCCGGGACTAGGATTTACAATGAGCAGTTCTTC. Its protein product is CSADPGTRIYNEQFF.

The CDR3 reads CASSDQDNEQFF. The DNA of the CDR3 is TGTGCCAGCAGTGACCAGGATAATGAGCAGTTCTTC. The chain joins TRBV9 to TRBJ2-1, with D unresolved. V was cut by 5 bases and J by 7 bases, with 10 bases left in between. The CDR3 runs to 12 residues. The V gene's germline CDR1 is SGDLS and CDR2 YYNGEE.

This clonotype has just a few counts. The J gene is TRBJ1-5, the V gene TRBV6-6; perhaps TRBD1 as D (6 bases). Germline assignment: CDR1 MNHNY and CDR2 SVGAGI (reference sequence). V was cut by 5 bases and J by 5 bases, with 10 bases left in between. The CDR3 totals 13 residues. The CDR3 DNA follows: TGTGCCAGCAGTAGACAGGTCCATCAGCCCCAGCATTTT. Protein product: CASSRQVHQPQHF.

This chain uses TRBV30 with TRBJ1-2, with 11 bases lining up with TRBD1. Germline assignment: CDR1 GTSNPN and CDR2 SVGIG (reference sequence). J was trimmed by 4 bases and V by 7 bases; bases with no gene match: 11. CDR3 length equals 15 residues. CDR3 residues: CAFMDRGRVGYGYTF. The DNA of the CDR3 is TGTGCCTTTATGGACAGGGGGCGAGTCGGCTATGGCTACACCTTC.

This clonotype was counted at least ten times. V usage is TRBV6-6 and J usage is TRBJ2-7; TRBD1 agrees at 9 bases. The CDR3 is made up of 14 amino acids. V was clipped by 8 bases and J by 3 bases; unmatched bases: 8. CDR1 MNHNY and CDR2 SVGAGI come from the germline V gene (reference sequence). Written as DNA, the CDR3 is TGTGCCAGCGCTGCGGGGGACAGGGACTACGAGCAGTACGTC. Its protein is CASAAGDRDYEQYV.

This clonotype was seen a handful of times. The chain joins TRBV6-2 or TRBV6-3 to TRBJ2-7; D is uncertain. Trimming pared 7 bases from V and 0 bases from J, leaving 16 bases between. This CDR3 region has 15 residues. Germline CDR1 and CDR2: MNHEY and SVGEGT. CDR3 sequence: CASTQRFPSSYEQYV. The CDR3 DNA reads as TGTGCCAGCACCCAGAGGTTCCCTAGCTCCTACGAGCAGTACGTC.

This clonotype was detected a few times. V is TRBV5-6 and J is TRBJ2-5, with 8 bases aligning to TRBD1. CDR3 size: 16 residues. Germline V CDR1 and CDR2: SGHDT, YYEEEE. V was pared by 6 bases and J by 0 bases, with 10 bases of the junction left unmatched. CDR3: CASTPTGTGYQETQYF. CDR3 in DNA: TGTGCCAGCACCCCAACAGGGACAGGCTACCAAGAGACCCAGTACTTC.

This clonotype turned up a few times. V gene TRBV20-1 combines with J gene TRBJ1-1, with D possibly matching TRBD1 (6 bases). Trimming removed 1 base at V and 1 base at J, with 16 bases between. Germline CDR1 DFQATT, CDR2 SNEGSKA (reference sequence). The CDR3 covers 16 residues. DNA for the CDR3: TGCAGTGCTAGAGCCGCCCGGGGGGCTAAGAACACTGAAGCTTTCTTT. Its protein is CSARAARGAKNTEAFF.

This clonotype showed up many times. CDR3 region: CASSHLGGGTKNIQYF. CDR3 in DNA: TGTGCCAGCAGCCACTTAGGTGGGGGGACCAAAAACATTCAGTACTTC. The chain carries TRBV28 and TRBJ2-4; tentative D call: TRBD2 (6 bases). In germline, CDR1 is MDHEN, CDR2 SYDVKM. This CDR3 has 16 amino acids. V lost 6 bases, J lost 2 bases, and 17 bases lay in between.

This clonotype showed up many times. The V call is TRBV27, the J call TRBJ2-3; 7 nucleotides align to TRBD1. Germline V gives CDR1 MNHEY, CDR2 SMNVEV (reference sequence). The junction had 6 bases not matched to a gene; V was cut back by 4 bases and J by 2 bases. The CDR3 is made up of 15 amino acids. Written as DNA, the CDR3 is TGTGCCAGCAGTTGGCGCAGGGGGTCCACAGATACGCAGTATTTT. Translating it yields CASSWRRGSTDTQYF.

The chain has TRBV4-2 and TRBJ2-1; D might be TRBD2 (6 bases). CDR3 size: 16 residues. Germline V gene sequence: CDR1 LGHNA, CDR2 YNFKEQ. V was pared by 4 bases and J by 6 bases, with 19 bases between. The CDR3 DNA follows: TGTGCCAGCAGCCCCCGGACTCGGGAGCAATCCAATGAGCAGTTCTTC. Its translation: CASSPRTREQSNEQFF.

The genes are TRBV20-1 and TRBJ1-4, with no clear D. The CDR3 loop spans 13 amino acids. Trimming removed 6 bases at V and 3 bases at J, with 11 bases between. The germline CDR1 and CDR2 sequences are DFQATT and SNEGSKA (reference sequence). CDR3 in DNA: TGCAGTGCCGCAGGAGCATCTAATGAAAAACTGTTTTTT. Its protein product is CSAAGASNEKLFF.

J is TRBJ2-1 and V is TRBV27; D is possibly TRBD1 (6 bases). This CDR3 spans 14 amino acids. V gave up 7 bases and J gave up 4 bases, with 14 bases separating them. Germline V gene data show CDR1 as MNHEY and CDR2 as SMNVEV (reference sequence). CDR3 loop: CASTLAGVYNEQFF. CDR3 coding DNA: TGTGCCAGCACCCTGGCAGGGGTATACAATGAGCAGTTCTTC.

This clonotype was seen only a few times. The CDR3: CSVDFGPGRLNYEQYF. The CDR3 nucleotides are TGCAGCGTTGATTTTGGGCCGGGACGGCTGAACTACGAGCAGTACTTC. The chain has TRBV29-1 and TRBJ2-7; D assignment may be TRBD1 or TRBD2 (5 bases each). V lost 3 bases to trimming and J lost 3 bases, with 21 bases between them. Germline V gene lookup returns CDR1 SQVTM and CDR2 ANQGSEA. The length of the CDR3 is 16 residues.

This clonotype was observed at least ten times. A junction boundary mismatches the germline segment, possibly from a read error. The V and J genes are TRBV6-4 and TRBJ1-1, with 7 positions matching TRBD1. The CDR3 is 13 amino acids. Looked up from germline, CDR1 is MRHNA and CDR2 is SNTAGT. The CDR3 here is CASSEQTGTGAFF. In nucleotides, the CDR3 is TGTGCCAGCAGTGAACAGACAGGGACTGGAGCTTTCTTT.

The table lists this clonotype with many counts. V is TRBV20-1 and J is TRBJ1-5; maybe TRBD1 (5 bases). CDR1 is DFQATT, CDR2 SNEGSKA, per germline (reference sequence). Trimming cost V 7 bases and J 5 bases, with 12 bases left between them. The CDR3 is 12 amino acids. The CDR3 spells CSVRQGDQPQHF. The CDR3 nucleotides read TGCAGTGTCCGGCAGGGTGATCAGCCCCAGCATTTT.

The table lists this clonotype with a few counts. The V call is TRBV18, the J call TRBJ1-1; the D is unclear. Germline V gene lookup returns CDR1 KGHSH and CDR2 LQKENI. This CDR3 has 14 amino acids. V gave up 2 bases and J gave up 7 bases, with 14 bases separating them. As DNA, the CDR3 is TGTGCCAGCTCACCAGAACAGATTACCAATGAAGCTTTCTTT. Its protein product is CASSPEQITNEAFF.

The chain carries TRBV10-3 and TRBJ2-6, with D perhaps matching TRBD1 (6 bases). CDR3 size: 14 residues. In germline, CDR1 is ENHRY, CDR2 SYGVKD. V was pared by 9 bases and J by 2 bases, with 11 bases between. CDR3 region: CAILRGTGANVLTF. CDR3 coding DNA: TGTGCCATATTAAGGGGGACTGGGGCCAACGTCCTGACTTTC.

The table lists this clonotype with many counts. V is TRBV6-5 and J is TRBJ2-7, with 9 bases lining up with TRBD1. The germline V gene has CDR1 MNHEY and CDR2 SVGAGI. This CDR3 spans 13 amino acids. V shed 10 bases, J shed 2 bases, and the junction held 6 bases outside the gene matches. The CDR3, as DNA: TGTGCCACCAAGACAGGGGGTACCTACGAGCAGTACTTC. It encodes CATKTGGTYEQYF.

V usage is TRBV4-3 and J usage is TRBJ2-3, with D unclear. Germline V CDR1 and CDR2: LGHNA, YSLEER. V lost 0 bases, J lost 2 bases, and 12 bases lay in between. The CDR3 is made up of 16 amino acids. This chain's CDR3 is CASSQDVGPNTDTQYF. CDR3 coding DNA: TGCGCCAGCAGCCAAGATGTCGGCCCAAACACAGATACGCAGTATTTT.

This clonotype was detected many times. This chain links TRBV6-2 or TRBV6-3 with TRBJ2-5; D might be TRBD1 (5 bases). Germline CDR1 MNHEY, CDR2 SVGEGT. This CDR3 comprises 13 residues. Trimming shortened V by 0 bases and J by 11 bases, and 13 bases separated the two germline ends. The CDR3 is CASSYSLSQGQYF. CDR3 sequence (DNA): TGTGCCAGCAGTTACTCGCTGTCCCAGGGTCAGTACTTC.